Shown below are 27 T cell receptor beta chains from a single sample sequenced in a study of blood T cell repertoires in COVID-19. Clones were sequenced by immunoSEQ multiplex PCR, and TCRdb holds only the in-frame ones, with some missing. The table includes 130,000 or so clones, over 75% detected once. The specimen was peripheral blood. These receptors were taken from a human donor in a cohort sampled during active COVID-19.

The gene calls are TRBV19 and TRBJ2-5; 8 bases are a match to TRBD2. The CDR3 extends over 15 amino acids. V shed 5 bases, J shed 2 bases, and the junction held 7 bases outside the gene matches. The germline gives CDR1 LNHDA, CDR2 SQIVND (reference sequence). Here the CDR3 DNA reads TGTGCCAGTAGTGCCGAGCGGGAGAGACAAGAGACCCAGTACTTC. Its translation: CASSAERERQETQYF.

The chain links TRBV30 to TRBJ2-3; 7 bases match TRBD2. The CDR3 runs to 14 residues. CDR1 and CDR2 (germline): GTSNPN, SVGIG (reference sequence). Unmatched junction bases numbered 8, after V lost 8 bases and J lost 0 bases. The CDR3 is CAHQRDRSTDTQYF. The CDR3 nucleotides read TGTGCCCACCAGCGGGATAGAAGCACAGATACGCAGTATTTT.

J is TRBJ2-1 and V is TRBV6-6; 11 bases are a match to TRBD2. Germline V gives CDR1 MNHNY, CDR2 SVGAGI (reference sequence). V lost 6 bases to trimming and J lost 4 bases; unmatched junction nucleotides: 2. The CDR3 runs 14 residues. The chain's CDR3 is CASRTSGNYNEQFF. The CDR3 region has the DNA TGTGCCAGCAGGACTAGCGGGAATTACAATGAGCAGTTCTTC.

The J gene is TRBJ2-3, the V gene TRBV4-2; possibly TRBD2 for D (6 bases). This CDR3 spans 14 amino acids. CDR1 is LGHNA, CDR2 YNFKEQ, per germline. The ends were cut back, 0 bases at V and 8 bases at J, with 12 bases in the middle. DNA of the CDR3: TGTGCCAGCAGCCAAGAGAAGGCGGGGCGTACGCAGTATTTT. Its protein product is CASSQEKAGRTQYF.

The rearrangement uses TRBV7-9 and TRBJ2-5; D could derive from TRBD1 or TRBD2 (6 bases each). Germline V CDR1 and CDR2: SEHNR, FQNEAQ (reference sequence). V dropped 9 bases and J dropped 5 bases, with 16 bases sitting between them. The CDR3 sequence is 13 residues long. CDR3 sequence reads: CASSRGAGETQYF. In nucleotides, the CDR3 is TGTGCCAGTAGCAGGGGCGCGGGGGAGACCCAGTACTTC.

CDR3 DNA: TGCAGCGTTGGGGGACAGGGCATCAACTATGGCTACACCTTC. This sequence encodes CSVGGQGINYGYTF. This chain joins TRBV29-1 and TRBJ1-2, with 9 bases matching TRBD1. The CDR3 extends over 14 amino acids. The junction had 5 bases not matched to a gene; V was cut back by 4 bases and J by 2 bases. In germline, CDR1 is SQVTM, CDR2 ANQGSEA.

The chain links TRBV19 to TRBJ2-1, with D tentatively TRBD2 (6 bases). The CDR3 has 12 residues. Germline CDR1 and CDR2: LNHDA and SQIVND (reference sequence). V lost 8 bases, J lost 7 bases, and 12 bases lay in between. CDR3 loop: CASSRGWNEQFF. In nucleotides, the CDR3 is TGTGCCAGTTCCCGGGGGTGGAATGAGCAGTTCTTC.

The V gene is TRBV5-1, the J gene TRBJ2-1, with TRBD1 matching over 10 bases. The germline gives CDR1 SGHRS, CDR2 YFSETQ. This CDR3 spans 14 amino acids. V lost 5 bases, J lost 7 bases, and 6 bases stayed unmatched. The CDR3: CASRAGTGVNEQFF. The CDR3 bases are TGCGCCAGCAGGGCCGGGACAGGGGTGAATGAGCAGTTCTTC. The whole variable domain, remainder taken from reference TRBV5-1 and TRBJ2-1, is KAGVTQTPRYLIKTRGQQVTLSCSPISGHRSVSWYQQTPGQGLQFLFEYFSETQRNKGNFPGRFSGRQFSNSRSEMNVSTLELGDSALYLCASRAGTGVNEQFFGPGTRLTVL.

In regard to this clone: Other DNA sequences in this specimen translate into the identical CDR3. This chain uses TRBV19 with TRBJ1-3, with 7 nucleotides matching TRBD1. The trim removed 3 bases at V and 0 bases at J, leaving 5 bases unmatched. The germline CDR1 and CDR2 sequences are LNHDA and SQIVND (reference sequence). The CDR3 runs 16 residues. CDR3: CASSIFGTASGNTIYF. CDR3 nucleotide sequence: TGTGCCAGTAGTATTTTCGGGACAGCCTCTGGAAACACCATATATTTT.

This clone was counted between two and nine times. The J gene is TRBJ2-7, the V gene TRBV9; D unclear. The CDR3 runs 15 residues. CDR1 SGDLS and CDR2 YYNGEE come from the germline V gene. Trimming stripped 0 bases from V and 1 base from J, with 11 bases between. The CDR3 nucleotides read TGTGCCAGCAGCGTAGCGGCTAGTTTGTCCTACGAGCAGTACTTC. Translated: CASSVAASLSYEQYF.

The chain is built from TRBV5-6 and TRBJ2-1, with D maybe TRBD2 (6 bases). Trimming cost V 0 bases and J 4 bases, with 11 bases left between them. The CDR3 spans 15 residues. Germline CDR1 is SGHDT and CDR2 is YYEEEE. CDR3 loop: CASSLVHSGYNEQFF. The DNA of the CDR3 is TGTGCCAGCAGCTTGGTTCACAGCGGGTACAATGAGCAGTTCTTC.

The chain couples TRBV9 to TRBJ2-1; 7 bases align to TRBD1. V shed 0 bases and J 6 bases; nucleotides not matched to a gene: 6. Germline assignment: CDR1 SGDLS and CDR2 YYNGEE. The CDR3 extends over 15 amino acids. The CDR3 DNA follows: TGTGCCAGCAGCGTAGGAGACAGGGTGAGCAATGAGCAGTTCTTC. As protein: CASSVGDRVSNEQFF. Combining the CDR3 with reference TRBV9 and TRBJ2-1 gives the whole variable domain DSGVTQTPKHLITATGQRVTLRCSPRSGDLSVYWYQQSLDQGLQFLIQYYNGEERAKGNILERFSAQQFPDLHSELNLSSLELGDSALYFCASSVGDRVSNEQFFGPGTRLTVL.

CDR3 sequence (DNA): TGTGCCACCCGTCACACAGGGGCTCCTTATGGCACTGAAGCTTTCTTT. Protein product: CATRHTGAPYGTEAFF. J is TRBJ1-1 and V is TRBV28; 7 nucleotides match TRBD1. The CDR3 extends over 16 amino acids. V lost 10 bases to trimming and J lost 4 bases; unmatched junction nucleotides: 18. Germline-derived CDR1 and CDR2 are MDHEN and SYDVKM.

Only a few counts were recorded for this clone. The genes are TRBV9 and TRBJ2-1; 9 bases map to TRBD2. Germline V gene sequence: CDR1 SGDLS, CDR2 YYNGEE. The CDR3 sequence is 15 residues long. The junction had 4 bases not matched to a gene; V was cut back by 3 bases and J by 3 bases. CDR3 coding DNA: TGTGCCAGCAGCGATAGCGGGGGTTACTACAATGAGCAGTTCTTC. It codes for CASSDSGGYYNEQFF.

This chain uses TRBV19 with TRBJ2-5, with a tentative D call TRBD1 (5 bases). The CDR3 spans 13 residues. Trimming cost V 6 bases and J 4 bases, with 12 bases left between them. Germline-derived CDR1 and CDR2 are LNHDA and SQIVND (reference sequence). This CDR3 reads CASSGFRGETQYF. In nucleotides, the CDR3 is TGTGCCAGTAGCGGATTTAGGGGAGAGACCCAGTACTTC.

The V call is TRBV7-2, the J call TRBJ2-7; 7 positions agree with TRBD1. Germline trimming cut 3 bases from V and 2 bases from J; bases unmatched to any gene: 4. The CDR3 extends over 14 amino acids. Germline V gene data show CDR1 as SGHTA and CDR2 as FQGNSA. CDR3 loop: CASSFRQGAYEQYF. The CDR3 coding sequence is TGTGCCAGCAGCTTCCGACAGGGCGCCTACGAGCAGTACTTC.

This chain links TRBV29-1 with TRBJ2-3, with 10 bases identical to TRBD2. V lost 5 bases to trimming and J lost 8 bases; unmatched junction nucleotides: 10. This CDR3 has 14 amino acids. The germline CDR1 and CDR2 sequences are SQVTM and ANQGSEA. The CDR3 spells CSVLTSGVLGTQYF. In DNA form, the CDR3 reads TGCAGCGTTCTTACTAGCGGGGTCCTAGGTACGCAGTATTTT.

This chain uses TRBV19 with TRBJ1-5, with 8 positions matching TRBD1. The CDR3 totals 15 residues. Germline V gives CDR1 LNHDA, CDR2 SQIVND (reference sequence). V lost 9 bases and J lost 7; bases outside the gene matches: 14. The CDR3 nucleotides read TGTGCCAGCATGAGGACAGGGCCTTTGGGGCAGCCCCAGCATTTT. Its protein product is CASMRTGPLGQPQHF. The full variable domain, completed using reference TRBV19 and TRBJ1-5, is DGGITQSPKYLFRKEGQNVTLSCEQNLNHDAMYWYRQDPGQGLRLIYYSQIVNDFQKGDIAEGYSVSREKKESFPLTVTSAQKNPTAFYLCASMRTGPLGQPQHFGDGTRLSIL.

The chain has TRBV6-1 and TRBJ2-1; a weak D match, TRBD2 (5 bases). Trimming left V 2 bases short and J 6 bases short, with 17 bases between. The CDR3 is 16 amino acids. Germline V gives CDR1 MNHNS, CDR2 SASEGT. CDR3 DNA sequence: TGTGCCAGCAGTGAATGGTGGGAGAGTATCGGCAATGAGCAGTTCTTC. As protein: CASSEWWESIGNEQFF.

The chain carries TRBV7-9 and TRBJ2-1, with D unclear. Germline values: CDR1 SEHNR, CDR2 FQNEAQ (reference sequence). This CDR3 contains 13 residues. The germline V and J ends were trimmed by 5 bases and 9 bases, with 14 bases remaining between them. The CDR3 region has the DNA TGTGCCAGCAGCCTCCTCCTCTCGGGTGAGCAGTTCTTC. This codes for CASSLLLSGEQFF.

The rearrangement uses TRBV27 and TRBJ2-7; maybe TRBD2 (6 bases). V dropped 3 bases and J dropped 0 bases, with 6 bases sitting between them. This CDR3 has 13 residues. Germline CDR1 is MNHEY and CDR2 is SMNVEV (reference sequence). The CDR3: CASSLGLSYEQYF. In nucleotides, the CDR3 is TGTGCCAGCAGTTTGGGACTCTCCTACGAGCAGTACTTC.

The chain uses TRBV30 and TRBJ2-3; 7 positions match TRBD1. There are 14 residues in the CDR3. CDR1 is GTSNPN and CDR2 is SVGIG in the germline V gene (reference sequence). V lost 8 bases, J lost 5 bases, and 13 bases stayed unmatched. CDR3 loop: CALRWGTARDTQYF. In DNA, the CDR3 is TGTGCCCTGAGATGGGGGACAGCCAGAGATACGCAGTATTTT. Drawing the rest from reference TRBV30 and TRBJ2-3, the complete variable domain is SQTIHQWPATLVQPVGSPLSLECTVEGTSNPNLYWYRQAAGRGLQLLFYSVGIGQISSEVPQNLSASRPQDRQFILSSKKLLLSDSGFYLCALRWGTARDTQYFGPGTRLTVL.

The chain links TRBV14 to TRBJ2-1; no clear D gene. Germline V gene lookup returns CDR1 SGHDN and CDR2 FVKESK. The CDR3 totals 11 residues. V was pared by 4 bases and J by 9 bases, with 7 bases between. CDR3 in amino acids: CASSLSGEQFF. For the CDR3, the DNA is TGTGCCAGCAGCCTCTCGGGTGAGCAGTTCTTC.

This chain links TRBV7-8 with TRBJ2-6; tentatively, D is TRBD2 (6 bases). The CDR3 has 15 amino acids. Germline-derived CDR1 and CDR2 are SGHVS and FQNEAQ. The ends were cut back, 1 base at V and 8 bases at J, with 12 bases in the middle. The DNA of the CDR3 is TGTGCCAGCAGCTTAGTTCTCAGGGACTCCAACGTCCTGACTTTC. Encoded protein: CASSLVLRDSNVLTF.

The genes are TRBV6-2 or TRBV6-3 and TRBJ2-7; no clear D gene. The CDR3 totals 12 residues. Germline V gene sequence: CDR1 MNHEY, CDR2 SVGEGT. The V end was cut by 6 bases, the J end by 0 bases, with 6 bases between. The CDR3 reads CASSRSSYEQYF. The CDR3 DNA sequence: TGTGCCAGCAGCCGGAGCTCCTACGAGCAGTACTTC.

The V gene is TRBV28, the J gene TRBJ2-1, with 9 bases lining up with TRBD1. CDR1 is MDHEN and CDR2 is SYDVKM in the germline V gene. With V trimmed by 5 bases and J by 3 bases, 5 bases remained unmatched. This CDR3 is 15 amino acids long. The CDR3 loop reads CASSPGTGIYNEQFF. In nucleotides, the CDR3 is TGTGCCAGCAGTCCCGGGACAGGGATCTACAATGAGCAGTTCTTC.

V usage is TRBV3-1 (or the pseudogene TRBV3-2) and J usage is TRBJ1-2; 7 bases agree with TRBD1. The ends lost 3 bases at V and 8 bases at J; junction bases unmatched: 9. In germline, CDR1 is LGHDT, CDR2 YNNKEL (reference sequence). The CDR3 is made up of 14 amino acids. CDR3 sequence: CASSHTDRVRGYTF. DNA for the CDR3: TGTGCCAGCAGCCACACAGACAGGGTTAGGGGCTACACCTTC.